The 13 T cell receptor beta chains below all came from one sample that was sequenced in a study of human T cells and chemical hapten exposure. Time point described: patch test 3, about 24 weeks after DPC sensitization. Treatment reported: therapeutic diphenylcyclopropenone sensitization with weekly scalp DPC. Via MiXCR, TCRdb re-called the RACE reads, giving one row per CDR3 protein. The sample lists 130,000 or so distinct CDR3 sequences; roughly 10% were seen once. The sample in question was whole blood, obtained in connection with sensitization to the hapten diphenylcyclopropenone (DPC). All receptors come from a woman aged 45-60 years with alopecia areata. Some clones in this sample may be carry-over from other donors' samples.

This clonotype showed up many times. This chain connects TRBV28 to TRBJ2-1; D possibly corresponds to TRBD2 (6 bases). The V and J ends lost 2 bases and 8 bases respectively, with 13 bases between them. Germline V gene lookup returns CDR1 MDHEN and CDR2 SYDVKM. The CDR3 spans 14 residues. This CDR3 is CASSLKLAAYEQFF. CDR3 coding DNA: TGTGCCAGCAGTTTAAAACTAGCAGCCTATGAGCAGTTCTTC. The full variable domain, rest sourced from reference TRBV28 and TRBJ2-1, is DVKVTQSSRYLVKRTGEKVFLECVQDMDHENMFWYRQDPGLGLRLIYFSYDVKMKEKGDIPEGYSVSREKKERFSLILESASTNQTSMYLCASSLKLAAYEQFFGPGTRLTVL.

This clonotype was detected a few times. The chain joins TRBV27 to TRBJ1-5, with D perhaps TRBD1 (5 bases). V was pared by 3 bases and J by 10 bases, with 16 bases between. Germline loops: CDR1 MNHEY, CDR2 SMNVEV (reference sequence). This CDR3 region has 14 residues. The DNA for the CDR3 is TGTGCCAGCAGTTTGGATACAGGCTCGGCACCCCAGCATTTT. Translated, it gives CASSLDTGSAPQHF.

This clonotype was counted only a few times. This chain links TRBV6-5 with TRBJ2-2, with 14 bases lining up with TRBD2. CDR3 length: 18 residues. Trimming took 6 bases from V and 0 from J; bases not matched to a gene: 6. Looked up from germline, CDR1 is MNHEY and CDR2 is SVGAGI. The CDR3 DNA reads as TGTGCCAGCAGGCAGACTAGCGGGGGGGTCACGAACACCGGGGAGCTGTTTTTT. It yields the protein CASRQTSGGVTNTGELFF.

This clonotype showed up just a few times. This rearrangement joins TRBV27 to TRBJ1-1; perhaps TRBD1 as D (5 bases). CDR1 is MNHEY and CDR2 is SMNVEV in the germline V gene (reference sequence). V lost 2 bases, J lost 0 bases, and 10 bases lay in between. The CDR3 spans 15 residues. Written as DNA, the CDR3 is TGTGCCAGCAGTTTAATGGGGGTCCTGAACACTGAAGCTTTCTTT. Residues: CASSLMGVLNTEAFF.

This rearrangement joins TRBV25-1 to TRBJ1-1; D ambiguous. V was trimmed by 4 bases and J by 10 bases, leaving 13 bases between them. CDR3 size: 12 residues. In germline, CDR1 is MGHDK, CDR2 SYGVNS. DNA for the CDR3: TGTGCCAGCAGTGTAGCCGCCACGGGAGCTTTCTTT. This encodes CASSVAATGAFF.

The chain employs TRBV29-1 and TRBJ2-1; unclear D gene. Trimming shortened V by 8 bases and J by 8 bases, and 16 bases separated the two germline ends. This CDR3 region has 12 residues. The germline V gene has CDR1 SQVTM and CDR2 ANQGSEA. This chain's CDR3 is CSISTRGHEQFF. The CDR3 coding sequence is TGCAGCATCTCGACCCGTGGCCATGAGCAGTTCTTC.

This clonotype was detected only a few times. This chain uses TRBV6-5 with TRBJ1-1, with TRBD1 as a possible D gene (5 bases). The CDR3 covers 15 residues. Between the trimmed V and J ends, which lost 3 bases and 5 bases, there was a span of 16 bases. The germline V gene encodes CDR1 MNHEY and CDR2 SVGAGI. CDR3 in amino acids: CASSYRGRVVTEAFF. The CDR3, as DNA: TGTGCCAGCAGTTATCGGGGGAGGGTAGTTACTGAAGCTTTCTTT.

This clonotype has only a few counts. V usage is TRBV29-1 and J usage is TRBJ2-2, with 8 bases that match TRBD1. The CDR3 extends over 14 amino acids. Germline CDR1 is SQVTM and CDR2 is ANQGSEA. The CDR3 spells CSVRGTGQTGELFF. The CDR3 DNA follows: TGCAGTGTCAGGGGGACAGGACAGACCGGGGAGCTGTTTTTT.

This clonotype was recorded at least ten times. The chain has TRBV5-1 and TRBJ2-7, with TRBD1 matching over 9 bases. With V trimmed by 4 bases and J by 4 bases, 6 bases remained unmatched. The CDR3 runs to 14 residues. The germline gives CDR1 SGHRS, CDR2 YFSETQ. DNA for the CDR3: TGCGCCAGCAGCATGACAGGGGGGACATACGAGCAGTACTTC. It yields the protein CASSMTGGTYEQYF.

CDR3 DNA: TGTGCCTGGAGCACTAGCGGGTACAATGAGCAGTTCTTC. Protein product: CAWSTSGYNEQFF. V and J are TRBV30 and TRBJ2-1; the match to TRBD2 covers 9 bases. CDR3 length: 13 residues. Germline V gene data show CDR1 as GTSNPN and CDR2 as SVGIG (reference sequence). V was clipped by 3 bases and J by 4 bases; unmatched bases: 1.

The genes are TRBV12-5 and TRBJ2-1, with 7 bases matching TRBD2. Germline loops: CDR1 LGHNT, CDR2 FRNRAP. CDR3 length: 16 amino acids. Trimming removed 0 bases from V and 9 bases from J; junction bases left unmatched: 11. CDR3 in DNA: TGTGCTAGTGGTTTGGTACTAAGTAGCGGGTACGTTGAGCAGTTCTTC. Translating it yields CASGLVLSSGYVEQFF. Variable domain in full (rest from reference TRBV12-5 and TRBJ2-1): DARVTQTPRHKVTEMGQEVTMRCQPILGHNTVFWYRQTMMQGLELLAYFRNRAPLDDSGMPKDRFSAEMPDATLATLKIQPSEPRDSAVYFCASGLVLSSGYVEQFFGPGTRLTVL.

The CDR3 loop is CASSLISRGRTEAFF. CDR3 DNA: TGTGCCAGCAGCTTGATTAGCAGGGGGAGGACTGAAGCTTTCTTT. The rearrangement links TRBV5-4 to TRBJ1-1; 7 nucleotides agree with TRBD1. The CDR3 contains 15 residues. CDR1 SGHNT and CDR2 YYREEE come from the germline V gene (reference sequence). Losses at the gene ends were 1 base for V and 5 bases for J; bases not matched to a gene: 8.

The genes are TRBV6-2 or TRBV6-3 and TRBJ2-2; 10 bases align to TRBD2. CDR1 is MNHEY and CDR2 is SVGEGT in the germline V gene. The ends lost 5 bases at V and 0 bases at J; junction bases unmatched: 15. The CDR3 is 20 amino acids. The CDR3 protein is CASSPLPTSGVRTNTGELFF. The CDR3 DNA follows: TGTGCCAGCAGTCCCCTCCCTACTAGCGGGGTACGGACGAACACCGGGGAGCTGTTTTTT.